This TCR beta chain appears in the sequencing data of a study of T cell responses to AZD1222 COVID-19 vaccine. Profiling relied on immunoSEQ multiplex PCR, and the TCRdb table lists in-frame clones only, not all of them. The data contain some 130,000 clones, roughly 93% of them seen just once; the ten biggest clones take up approximately 6.5%. The sequence came from an adult who received the AZD1222 COVID-19 vaccine. The sample in question was peripheral blood, obtained 28 days after the second AZD1222 dose.

The CDR3 spells CASSPYRQGAGGNTIYF. CDR3 nucleotides: TGTGCCAGCAGTCCCTATCGACAGGGGGCGGGTGGAAACACCATATATTTT. V gene TRBV27 combines with J gene TRBJ1-3; 10 nucleotides match TRBD1. Germline V gene lookup returns CDR1 MNHEY and CDR2 SMNVEV (reference sequence). Trimming took 5 bases from V and 3 from J; bases not matched to a gene: 10. This CDR3 has 17 residues.